Listed below are T cell receptor beta chains from one sample, sequenced in a study of cytomegalovirus exposure and HLA in healthy donors. Some clones are missing from TCRdb's copy, which holds only in-frame ones; the method was immunoSEQ multiplex PCR. Counted here are roughly 190,000 clones, approximately 86% occurring once; the ten biggest clones make up approximately 1.7%. The sample comprised PBMCs. The receptors here all came from a woman under 30 in good health and CMV-seronegative. The CDR3 runs from the conserved cysteine through the conserved F or W. A D gene is named only where the DNA matches it firmly. Size values are once, few and many counts, or a class for expanded clones, and some rows have none.

J gene: TRBJ2-3; D gene: TRBD2; V gene: TRBV5-1; clone size: once; CDR3 DNA: TGCGCCAGCAGCTTCGGGACTAGCGGGGTTCACGTGTCAGATACGCAGTATTTT; CDR3 protein: CASSFGTSGVHVSDTQYF
J gene: TRBJ2-7; D gene: TRBD1; V gene: TRBV9; clone size: .; CDR3 DNA: TGTGCCAGCAGCCCAGCGGGACAGGGGAGGGAGCAGTACTTC; CDR3 protein: CASSPAGQGREQYF
J gene: TRBJ1-5; D gene: .; V gene: TRBV10-1; clone size: .; CDR3 DNA: TGCGCCAGCAGTGAGGGGGACATCAATCAGCCCCAGCATTTT; CDR3 protein: CASSEGDINQPQHF
J gene: TRBJ1-2; D gene: .; V gene: TRBV30; clone size: once; CDR3 DNA: TGTGCCTGCCCGGGACTAAACTATGGCTACACCTTC; CDR3 protein: CACPGLNYGYTF
J gene: TRBJ2-3; D gene: .; V gene: TRBV11-3; clone size: .; CDR3 DNA: TGTGCCAGCAGCTTCGGGGGAGATACGCAGTATTTT; CDR3 protein: CASSFGGDTQYF
J gene: TRBJ2-1; D gene: .; V gene: TRBV9; clone size: .; CDR3 DNA: TGTGCCAGCAGCTATTCGAGGAAGAGCTCCTACAATGAGCAGTTCTTC; CDR3 protein: CASSYSRKSSYNEQFF
J gene: TRBJ2-2; D gene: .; V gene: TRBV5-1; clone size: once; CDR3 DNA: TGCGCCAGCAGCTTGCGGGGAAACACCGGGGAGCTGTTTTTT; CDR3 protein: CASSLRGNTGELFF
J gene: TRBJ2-7; D gene: TRBD1; V gene: TRBV10-2; clone size: few; CDR3 DNA: TGCGCCAGCAGCCGGGACAGTCCCTACGAGCAGTACTTC; CDR3 protein: CASSRDSPYEQYF
J gene: TRBJ1-1; D gene: .; V gene: TRBV6-5; clone size: few; CDR3 DNA: TGTGCCAGCAGGGACTACGAGAAAAGCACTGAAGCTTTCTTT; CDR3 protein: CASRDYEKSTEAFF
J gene: TRBJ2-7; D gene: TRBD1; V gene: TRBV30; clone size: .; CDR3 DNA: TGTGCCTGGAGTGCTACAGGGGCCGGGGAGCAGTACTTC; CDR3 protein: CAWSATGAGEQYF
J gene: TRBJ2-6; D gene: .; V gene: TRBV29-1; clone size: once; CDR3 DNA: TGCAGCGTTGAAGATCGGGGCTCTGGGGCCAACGTCCTGACTTTC; CDR3 protein: CSVEDRGSGANVLTF
J gene: TRBJ1-2; D gene: .; V gene: TRBV9; clone size: .; CDR3 DNA: TGTGCCAGCAGCGTAGACTGGGGCACCTATGGCTACACCTTC; CDR3 protein: CASSVDWGTYGYTF
J gene: TRBJ2-7; D gene: TRBD1; V gene: TRBV27; clone size: .; CDR3 DNA: TGTGCCGGCAGTTTTCGGACAGGGGGTTACGAGCAGTACTTC; CDR3 protein: CAGSFRTGGYEQYF
J gene: TRBJ2-7; D gene: TRBD2; V gene: TRBV11-2; clone size: .; CDR3 DNA: TGTGCCAGCACCCTAGCGGGAGGCTACGAGCAGTACTTC; CDR3 protein: CASTLAGGYEQYF
J gene: TRBJ2-4; D gene: .; V gene: TRBV9; clone size: .; CDR3 DNA: TGTGCCAGCAGCGTATCCGGATTGGCGGGACCCAAAAACATTCAGTACTTC; CDR3 protein: CASSVSGLAGPKNIQYF
J gene: TRBJ2-5; D gene: TRBD2; V gene: TRBV7-9; clone size: .; CDR3 DNA: TGTGCCAGCGTCCCAGGGACTAGCGGGACCCAGTACTTC; CDR3 protein: CASVPGTSGTQYF
J gene: TRBJ1-1; D gene: .; V gene: TRBV18; clone size: .; CDR3 DNA: TGTGCCAGCTCACCACCGAGCGGGATGGGCGCTGAAGCTTTCTTT; CDR3 protein: CASSPPSGMGAEAFF